Given below is one TCR beta chain in context. The data stem from a study of shared clonotypes between healthy human individuals. The method was immunoSEQ multiplex PCR; TCRdb's version includes in-frame clones alone and lacks a portion of them. Among about 2,500,000 clones listed, approximately 92% were seen once. Source material: naive CD4+ T cells sorted from blood. The subset is: CD45RA+ positively selected. This clonotype was sampled from a man between 18 and 35 years old in good health.

This CDR3 is CASSLGQGLAGELFF. In DNA, the CDR3 is TGCGCCAGCAGCCTCGGACAGGGATTGGCCGGGGAGCTGTTTTTT. This chain uses TRBV5-1 with TRBJ2-2, with TRBD1 identical over 8 bases. There are 15 residues in the CDR3. V trimming: 4 bases; J trimming: 6 bases; junction bases outside the gene matches: 8. The germline V gene encodes CDR1 SGHRS and CDR2 YFSETQ.